This T cell receptor beta chain was sequenced in a study of blood T cell repertoires in COVID-19. Study as a whole: COVID-19 samples collected from the United States, Italy and Spain covered acute and convalescent phases. T cells, B-cell-depleted T cells, or PBMCs supplied cDNA or gDNA.

As originally analysed: How many nucleated cells were present was estimated from reference gene primer amplification. Profiling relied on immunoSEQ multiplex PCR, and the TCRdb table lists in-frame clones only, not all of them. V and J calls and clone size are those listed in that table; D and trimming were worked out from the DNA. The sample has roughly 230,000 clones, approximately 84% seen once. Germline values: CDR1 LGHDT, CDR2 YNNKEL (reference sequence). The CDR3 covers 14 residues. V dropped 3 bases and J dropped 4 bases, with 12 bases sitting between them. The specimen was peripheral blood. The clonotype originates from a man aged 35 to 55 with acute or convalescent COVID-19. The chain couples TRBV3-1 (or the pseudogene TRBV3-2) to TRBJ1-2; D gene ambiguous. The CDR3, as DNA: TGTGCCAGCAGCCACCTCGCGGGGTCCTATGGCTACACCTTC. Protein product: CASSHLAGSYGYTF.